Below, 14 T cell receptor beta chains from the same sample are listed, as sequenced in a study of cytotoxic CD8 clonotypes in ibrutinib-treated CLL. Repertoires were generated with immunoSEQ multiplex PCR, while TCRdb's copy carries only in-frame clones and drops some. The sample shows roughly 15,000 clones, 55% to 80% of them seen only once. Sample: PBMCs, taken before ibrutinib treatment. The receptors were sampled from a human donor with chronic lymphocytic leukemia.

This clone has only one observation. The chain joins TRBV7-9 to TRBJ2-7; 9 bases line up with TRBD2. The length of the CDR3 is 14 residues. CDR1 SEHNR and CDR2 FQNEAQ come from the germline V gene (reference sequence). Trimming at V came to 5 bases and at J to 4 bases, leaving 6 bases not matched to a gene. DNA of the CDR3: TGTGCCAGCAGCCCCTCCGCGGGAGGGTACGAGCAGTACTTC. Translated: CASSPSAGGYEQYF.

This rearrangement joins TRBV13 to TRBJ1-1, with D perhaps TRBD1 (6 bases). Trimming shortened V by 6 bases and J by 10 bases, and 24 bases separated the two germline ends. Germline lookup yields CDR1 PRHDT and CDR2 FYEKMQ (reference sequence). This CDR3 comprises 15 residues. The CDR3, as DNA: TGTGCCAGCAGAAAAGGCAGGGACTCCCGAGGGGGAGCTTTCTTT. This sequence encodes CASRKGRDSRGGAFF. Combining the CDR3 with reference TRBV13 and TRBJ1-1 gives the whole variable domain AAGVIQSPRHLIKEKRETATLKCYPIPRHDTVYWYQQGPGQDPQFLISFYEKMQSDKGSIPDRFSAQQFSDYHSELNMSSLELGDSALYFCASRKGRDSRGGAFFGQGTRLTVV.

This chain uses TRBV7-8 with TRBJ2-1; D is ambiguous. Germline V gene data show CDR1 as SGHVS and CDR2 as FQNEAQ. Trimming removed 4 bases at V and 8 bases at J, with 12 bases between. The CDR3 loop spans 13 amino acids. The CDR3: CASSWAQSDEQFF. As DNA, the CDR3 is TGTGCCAGCAGCTGGGCCCAGTCGGATGAGCAGTTCTTC.

The rearrangement uses TRBV27 and TRBJ2-3, with TRBD2 matching over 7 bases. Germline values: CDR1 MNHEY, CDR2 SMNVEV (reference sequence). V was pared by 5 bases and J by 6 bases, with 11 bases of the junction left unmatched. The CDR3 extends over 15 amino acids. This CDR3 reads CASSVWTSPRDTQYF. CDR3 bases: TGTGCCAGCAGTGTCTGGACTAGTCCTAGGGATACGCAGTATTTT.

The V gene is TRBV5-6, the J gene TRBJ2-2; no clear D. CDR3 length equals 14 residues. Germline loops: CDR1 SGHDT, CDR2 YYEEEE. V was shortened by 0 bases and J by 6 bases, with 9 bases between the two germline ends. The CDR3 here is CASSLASRPGELFF. DNA of the CDR3: TGTGCCAGCAGCTTGGCAAGCAGGCCCGGGGAGCTGTTTTTT.

This clone turned up a few times. The rearrangement links TRBV15 to TRBJ2-2, with no clear D. Germline loops: CDR1 LNHNV, CDR2 YYDKDF (reference sequence). Trimming removed 4 bases from V and 6 bases from J, with 12 bases in between. The CDR3 loop spans 14 amino acids. The CDR3 DNA reads TGTGCCACCAGCACGGCATCGGGCGCCGGGGAGCTGTTTTTT. Amino acid sequence: CATSTASGAGELFF.

The chain combines TRBV11-1 with TRBJ1-5, with 7 bases lining up with TRBD1. The junction had 5 bases not matched to a gene; V was cut back by 5 bases and J by 1 base. Germline CDR1 SGHAT, CDR2 FQDESV (reference sequence). The CDR3 consists of 15 residues. CDR3: CASSTTGNSNQPQHF. The CDR3, as DNA: TGTGCCAGCAGCACGACAGGGAACAGCAATCAGCCCCAGCATTTT. The full variable domain, completed using reference TRBV11-1 and TRBJ1-5, is EAEVAQSPRYKITEKSQAVAFWCDPISGHATLYWYRQILGQGPELLVQFQDESVVDDSQLPKDRFSAERLKGVDSTLKIQPAELGDSAMYLCASSTTGNSNQPQHFGDGTRLSIL.

This chain connects TRBV14 to TRBJ1-2, with TRBD1 as a possible D gene (5 bases). The CDR3 has 20 amino acids. V shed 1 base and J shed 0 bases, with 24 bases lying between them. Germline assignment: CDR1 SGHDN and CDR2 FVKESK. Here the CDR3 DNA reads TGTGCCAGCAGCCAAGGGGGCTCGGCATACACTGTCGCTCCTAACTATGGCTACACCTTC. Translated: CASSQGGSAYTVAPNYGYTF.

This chain connects TRBV15 to TRBJ2-3, with D possibly called TRBD1 or TRBD2 (5 bases each). This CDR3 is built from 16 residues. Per germline, CDR1 LNHNV and CDR2 YYDKDF (reference sequence). V lost 0 bases and J lost 5, with 15 bases in between. The CDR3 loop is CATSREMVPGRDTQYF. The CDR3 nucleotides read TGTGCCACCAGCAGAGAAATGGTACCGGGGCGAGATACGCAGTATTTT.

This chain joins TRBV5-4 and TRBJ2-3, with 15 bases fitting TRBD2. Germline V gene lookup returns CDR1 SGHNT and CDR2 YYREEE (reference sequence). The trim removed 6 bases at V and 6 bases at J, leaving 11 bases unmatched. The CDR3 loop spans 17 amino acids. The CDR3 region is CASNPGLAGGMRDTQYF. The CDR3 bases are TGTGCCAGCAACCCGGGACTAGCGGGGGGAATGAGGGATACGCAGTATTTT. Full variable domain (remainder filled in from reference TRBV5-4 and TRBJ2-3): ETGVTQSPTHLIKTRGQQVTLRCSSQSGHNTVSWYQQALGQGPQFIFQYYREEENGRGNFPPRFSGLQFPNYSSELNVNALELDDSALYLCASNPGLAGGMRDTQYFGPGTRLTVL.

In this sample, this clone turned up a few times. The chain employs TRBV5-1 and TRBJ2-2; 8 bases agree with TRBD1. Trimming cost V 3 bases and J 4 bases; bases outside gene matches: 11. CDR3 length: 17 residues. Germline loops: CDR1 SGHRS, CDR2 YFSETQ. Here the CDR3 reads CASSSTGQGPGTGELFF. Here the CDR3 DNA reads TGCGCCAGCAGCTCCACCGGACAGGGCCCGGGCACCGGGGAGCTGTTTTTT.

The chain carries TRBV28 and TRBJ2-5; 10 nucleotides match TRBD2. This CDR3 has 15 amino acids. J was trimmed by 5 bases and V by 8 bases; bases with no gene match: 11. Germline lookup yields CDR1 MDHEN and CDR2 SYDVKM. The CDR3 bases are TGTGCCAGCCGGAGCGGGAGGGGGCCCAGTGAGACCCAGTACTTC. This codes for CASRSGRGPSETQYF.

This clone is medium-sized (0.01 to 0.1%). The chain joins TRBV7-9 to TRBJ2-2, with D hard to call. Germline V gene sequence: CDR1 SEHNR, CDR2 FQNEAQ (reference sequence). The CDR3 contains 14 residues. Trimming shortened V by 2 bases and J by 6 bases, and 10 bases separated the two germline ends. DNA for the CDR3: TGTGCCAGCAGCTTATTGTTGTTTGCCGGGGAGCTGTTTTTT. Residues: CASSLLLFAGELFF. The whole variable domain, filled in from reference TRBV7-9 and TRBJ2-2, reads DTGVSQNPRHKITKRGQNVTFRCDPISEHNRLYWYRQTLGQGPEFLTYFQNEAQLEKSRLLSDRFSAERPKGSFSTLEIQRTEQGDSAMYLCASSLLLFAGELFFGEGSRLTVL.

This clone was observed a handful of times. CDR3 sequence reads: CASSPLPGTDTQYF. CDR3 nucleotide sequence: TGTGCCAGCTCACCACTGCCAGGCACAGATACGCAGTATTTT. The chain uses TRBV18 and TRBJ2-3, with no clear D. There are 14 residues in the CDR3. The germline V gene encodes CDR1 KGHSH and CDR2 LQKENI. The V end lost 1 base, the J end lost 1 base, and 6 bases lay between the germline ends.